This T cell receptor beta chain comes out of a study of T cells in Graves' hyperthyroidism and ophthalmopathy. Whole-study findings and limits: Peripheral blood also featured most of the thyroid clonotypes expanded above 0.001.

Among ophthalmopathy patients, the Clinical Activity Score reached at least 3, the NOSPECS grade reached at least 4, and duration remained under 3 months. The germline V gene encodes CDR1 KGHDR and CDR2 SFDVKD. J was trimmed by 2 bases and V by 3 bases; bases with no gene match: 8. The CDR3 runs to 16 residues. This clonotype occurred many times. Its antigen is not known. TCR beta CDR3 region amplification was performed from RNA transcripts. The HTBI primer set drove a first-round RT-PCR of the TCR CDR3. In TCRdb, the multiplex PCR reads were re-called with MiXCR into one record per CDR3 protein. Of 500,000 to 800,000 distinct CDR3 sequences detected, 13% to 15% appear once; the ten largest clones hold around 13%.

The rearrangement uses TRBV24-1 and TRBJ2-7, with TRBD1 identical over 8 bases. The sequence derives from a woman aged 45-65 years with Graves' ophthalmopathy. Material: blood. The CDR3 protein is CATSDTDSTGAYEQYF. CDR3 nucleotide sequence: TGTGCCACCAGTGATACTGACTCGACAGGGGCCTACGAGCAGTACTTC.